These T cell receptor beta chains were read from a single sample in a study of blood T cell repertoires in COVID-19. Here immunoSEQ multiplex PCR was the method, and the copy in TCRdb shows in-frame clones only, minus some. This table holds around 220,000 clones, about 90% found once. What was sequenced was PBMCs or T cells enriched from blood (not recorded which). All receptors come from a woman between 50 and 59 years old with acute COVID-19. Each CDR3 is given with its conserved first and last residue. The D gene is left open where the match is weak. The size of a clone is reported for some rows only, either as once, few or many, or as a class for expanded clones.

V,size,J,D,CDR3,DNA
TRBV28,-,TRBJ1-1,TRBD1,CASRQDRGPMNTEAFF,TGTGCCAGCAGGCAAGACAGGGGGCCCATGAACACTGAAGCTTTCTTT
TRBV7-2,-,TRBJ1-6,-,CASRYSWRDNSPLHF,TGTGCCAGCAGATACTCGTGGCGGGATAATTCACCCCTCCACTTT
TRBV7-2,-,TRBJ2-4,-,CASKGGGTKNIQYF,TGTGCCAGCAAAGGAGGCGGCACCAAAAACATTCAGTACTTC
TRBV6-5,-,TRBJ1-2,TRBD1,CASSLTGAGYTF,TGTGCCAGCAGTTTGACAGGGGCCGGCTACACCTTC
TRBV11-2,-,TRBJ2-1,-,CASSLDPTGGTKDEQFF,TGTGCCAGCAGCTTAGACCCTACCGGCGGAACGAAGGATGAGCAGTTCTTC
TRBV28,-,TRBJ2-1,TRBD2,CASRGTGTSDEQFF,TGTGCCAGCAGGGGGACCGGGACTAGCGATGAGCAGTTCTTC
TRBV28,-,TRBJ1-5,-,CASSFWGVGNQPQHF,TGTGCCAGCAGTTTTTGGGGAGTGGGCAATCAGCCCCAGCATTTT
TRBV5-5,-,TRBJ1-2,-,CASRSGRGGGYTF,TGTGCCAGCAGGTCAGGGAGGGGCGGTGGCTACACCTTC
TRBV7-9,few,TRBJ1-2,TRBD1,CASSLFGQGEYGYTF,TGTGCCAGCAGCTTATTCGGACAGGGGGAGTATGGCTACACCTTC
TRBV28,-,TRBJ1-5,-,CASRLLQGNQPQHF,TGTGCCAGCAGATTACTTCAGGGGAATCAGCCCCAGCATTTT
TRBV5-8,-,TRBJ1-3,-,CASSLDLRSGNTIYF,TGTGCCAGCAGCTTGGACTTACGCTCTGGAAACACCATATATTTT
TRBV18,-,TRBJ2-1,TRBD2,CASSPTGSGKGNEQFF,TGTGCCAGCTCACCTACAGGTAGCGGGAAGGGTAATGAGCAGTTCTTC
TRBV6-5,once,TRBJ2-7,-,CASSLGTLNYEQYF,TGTGCCAGCAGTTTGGGGACTTTGAACTACGAGCAGTACTTC
TRBV5-4,-,TRBJ2-1,TRBD2,CASSSIAGSYNEQFF,TGTGCCAGCAGTTCAATAGCGGGCTCCTACAATGAGCAGTTCTTC
TRBV5-8,-,TRBJ2-7,-,CASSSSWSSYEQYF,TGTGCCAGCAGCTCCTCTTGGAGCTCCTACGAGCAGTACTTC